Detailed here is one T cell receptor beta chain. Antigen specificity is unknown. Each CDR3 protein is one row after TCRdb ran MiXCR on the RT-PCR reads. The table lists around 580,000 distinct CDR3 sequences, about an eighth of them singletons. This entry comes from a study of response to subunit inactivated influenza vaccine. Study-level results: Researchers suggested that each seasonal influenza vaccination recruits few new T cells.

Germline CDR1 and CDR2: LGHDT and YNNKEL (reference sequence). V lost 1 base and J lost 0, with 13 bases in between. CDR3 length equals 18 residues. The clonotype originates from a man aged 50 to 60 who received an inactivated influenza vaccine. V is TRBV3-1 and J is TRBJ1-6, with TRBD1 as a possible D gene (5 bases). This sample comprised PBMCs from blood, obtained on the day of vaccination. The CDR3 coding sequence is TGTGCCAGCAGCCAAGTTATGTCAGGGAGCTCCTATAATTCACCCCTCCACTTT. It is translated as CASSQVMSGSSYNSPLHF.